The 29 T cell receptor beta chains reported below all come from one sample, sequenced in a study of T cells in Graves' hyperthyroidism and ophthalmopathy. Using RNA transcripts as the source, TCR beta CDR3 regions were amplified. The HTBI primer set was used in a first-round RT-PCR of the TCR CDR3. In TCRdb, the multiplex PCR reads were re-called with MiXCR into one record per CDR3 protein. The sample consists of more than 500,000 distinct CDR3 sequences, around 45% of them appearing once. The source material was peripheral blood or thyroid tissue (not recorded which). Receptors originate from an adult woman with Graves' disease, either hyperthyroidism or ophthalmopathy (not recorded which).

In this sample, this clonotype turned up many times. The J gene is TRBJ1-6, the V gene TRBV11-2; D might be TRBD1 (6 bases). Trimming stripped 0 bases from V and 7 bases from J, with 10 bases between. The germline gives CDR1 SGHAT, CDR2 FQNNGV. This CDR3 is 15 amino acids long. CDR3 amino acids: CASSLEGASNSPLHF. The CDR3 nucleotides read TGTGCCAGCAGCTTAGAGGGGGCGAGCAATTCACCCCTCCACTTT.

At least ten counts were recorded for this clonotype. The chain combines TRBV20-1 with TRBJ2-7; D ambiguous. The CDR3 runs to 14 residues. Trimming took off 0 bases at V and 3 bases at J, with 12 bases between the two ends. CDR1 and CDR2 from the germline V gene are DFQATT and SNEGSKA (reference sequence). CDR3: CSARDRFGFYEQYF. The CDR3 DNA sequence: TGCAGTGCTAGAGATCGTTTCGGGTTCTACGAGCAGTACTTC.

Of note for this clonotype: A much larger clone lies one base from this, so it may be a read error. The rearrangement uses TRBV7-2 and TRBJ2-5, with TRBD2 matching 11 bases. Germline-derived CDR1 and CDR2 are SGHTA and FQGNSA. The CDR3 is 15 amino acids. As DNA, the CDR3 is TGTGCCACCAGCCAAGTAGGACTAGCGGGAGAGACCCAGTACTTC. Protein product: CATSQVGLAGETQYF.

The rearrangement links TRBV2 to TRBJ2-5, with 8 bases aligning to TRBD2. The CDR3 spans 15 residues. V gave up 6 bases and J gave up 5 bases; unmatched junction bases: 11. From germline, CDR1 is SNHLY and CDR2 FYNNEI. In DNA form, the CDR3 reads TGTGCCAGCAGCGACCCACTAGCGGTGGGGGAGACCCAGTACTTC. It specifies CASSDPLAVGETQYF.

A note on this clonotype: No DNA is shown, since the ends of the CDR3 on it are uncertain; the CDR3 is the one TCRdb lists. The genes are TRBV2 and TRBJ1-2; whether TRBD1, the table's D call, matches the DNA was not checked. Germline V gene data show CDR1 as SNHLY and CDR2 as FYNNEI. The CDR3 has 14 residues if both end residues are counted. CDR3 amino acids: CACSARTGDYGYTF.

This clonotype was seen repeatedly, ten times or more. This chain joins TRBV6-5 and TRBJ2-2, with 10 positions matching TRBD2. With V trimmed by 0 bases and J by 2 bases, 12 bases remained unmatched. CDR3 length: 20 amino acids. The germline V gene has CDR1 MNHEY and CDR2 SVGAGI. This chain's CDR3 is CASSYSTDRRTSGNTGELFF. The CDR3 bases are TGTGCCAGCAGTTACTCCACCGACCGTAGGACTAGCGGCAACACCGGGGAGCTGTTTTTT.

This clonotype was detected ten times or more. The rearrangement links TRBV11-2 to TRBJ2-7; TRBD1 aligns across 9 bases. Trimming removed 3 bases from V and 8 bases from J; junction bases left unmatched: 14. This CDR3 spans 16 amino acids. The germline V gene encodes CDR1 SGHAT and CDR2 FQNNGV. CDR3 residues: CASSFAPTGQGSKQYF. The CDR3 coding sequence is TGTGCCAGCAGCTTCGCCCCTACAGGACAGGGGAGTAAGCAGTACTTC. Together with reference TRBV11-2 and TRBJ2-7, the CDR3 gives the full variable domain: EAGVAQSPRYKIIEKRQSVAFWCNPISGHATLYWYQQILGQGPKLLIQFQNNGVVDDSQLPKDRFSAERLKGVDSTLKIQPAKLEDSAVYLCASSFAPTGQGSKQYFGPGTRLTVT.

This clonotype was found a few times. This rearrangement joins TRBV15 to TRBJ2-7; TRBD2 might be the D (6 bases). There are 17 residues in the CDR3. V shed 7 bases and J shed 3 bases, with 25 bases lying between them. Germline V gene lookup returns CDR1 LNHNV and CDR2 YYDKDF (reference sequence). The CDR3 protein is CATTLRIPGSWSYEQYF. The CDR3 DNA follows: TGTGCCACCACGCTCAGGATACCCGGGAGCTGGAGCTACGAGCAGTACTTC.

About this clonotype: It is likely a read error, because the conserved phenylalanine at the end of the CDR3 is missing. No DNA is shown, since the ends of the CDR3 on it are uncertain; the CDR3 is the one TCRdb lists. This chain links TRBV7-3 with TRBJ1-3. The CDR3 is made up of 9 amino acids, end residues included. In germline, CDR1 is SGHTA, CDR2 FQGTGA. The CDR3 protein is CASSLDGSS.

This clonotype was counted many times. J is TRBJ1-2 and V is TRBV20-1; TRBD1 aligns across 7 bases. Germline CDR1 and CDR2: DFQATT and SNEGSKA (reference sequence). This CDR3 has 14 amino acids. The junction had 6 bases not matched to a gene; V was cut back by 1 base and J by 4 bases. The CDR3 DNA reads TGCAGTGCTAGAGTTGGACAGGTTTTCTATGGCTACACCTTC. It specifies CSARVGQVFYGYTF.

V gene TRBV10-3 combines with J gene TRBJ1-5, with D tentatively TRBD1 (5 bases). Per the germline V gene, CDR1 is ENHRY and CDR2 is SYGVKD. With 6 bases removed from V and 0 bases from J, the gap between germline ends came to 9 bases. The CDR3 consists of 14 residues. The CDR3 region is CAIRDTNSNQPQHF. The CDR3 region has the DNA TGTGCCATCAGGGACACCAATAGCAATCAGCCCCAGCATTTT.

Many counts were recorded for this clonotype. This chain connects TRBV12-3 or TRBV12-4 to TRBJ2-7; TRBD1 agrees at 9 bases. V shed 4 bases and J 0 bases; nucleotides not matched to a gene: 1. The CDR3 has 14 amino acids. CDR3 region: CASSWDRDSYEQYF. CDR3 DNA sequence: TGTGCCAGCAGTTGGGACAGGGACTCCTACGAGCAGTACTTC.

The rearrangement links TRBV12-3 or TRBV12-4 to TRBJ2-2; D uncertain. The CDR3 loop spans 14 amino acids. The V end was cut by 7 bases, the J end by 0 bases, with 9 bases between. CDR3: CASKPFTNTGELFF. CDR3 sequence (DNA): TGTGCCAGCAAACCCTTCACGAACACCGGGGAGCTGTTTTTT.

The chain carries TRBV2 and TRBJ2-2; D unclear. Trimming pared 4 bases from V and 0 bases from J, leaving 12 bases between. The CDR3 totals 16 residues. In germline, CDR1 is SNHLY, CDR2 FYNNEI. The CDR3 spells CASSALWASNTGELFF. As DNA, the CDR3 is TGTGCCAGCAGTGCCCTTTGGGCGTCGAACACCGGGGAGCTGTTTTTT. The full variable domain, with the rest looked up from reference TRBV2 and TRBJ2-2, is EPEVTQTPSHQVTQMGQEVILRCVPISNHLYFYWYRQILGQKVEFLVSFYNNEISEKSEIFDDQFSVERPDGSNFTLKIRSTKLEDSAMYFCASSALWASNTGELFFGEGSRLTVL.

In its sample, this clonotype was seen many times. V and J are TRBV4-2 and TRBJ2-2; no definite D call. The V end lost 1 base, the J end lost 7 bases, and 7 bases lay between the germline ends. The CDR3 totals 13 residues. The germline gives CDR1 LGHNA, CDR2 YNFKEQ. The CDR3 reads CASSQGADGELFF. The DNA for the CDR3 is TGTGCCAGCAGCCAAGGGGCAGACGGGGAGCTGTTTTTT.

This clonotype was recorded many times. J is TRBJ2-5 and V is TRBV24-1; D unresolved. This CDR3 spans 15 amino acids. CDR1 is KGHDR, CDR2 SFDVKD, per germline. The V end lost 3 bases, the J end lost 4 bases, and 14 bases lay between the germline ends. The CDR3 loop is CATSDVKGLGETQYF. The DNA of the CDR3 is TGTGCCACCAGTGATGTGAAGGGTTTGGGAGAGACCCAGTACTTC.

This chain connects TRBV2 to TRBJ2-1, with no clear D. This CDR3 region has 14 residues. Trimming left V 5 bases short and J 5 bases short, with 13 bases between. Germline V lookup: CDR1 SNHLY, CDR2 FYNNEI. For the CDR3, the DNA is TGTGCCAGCAGTCCCAGACGGGCCGACAATGAGCAGTTCTTC. Translation: CASSPRRADNEQFF.

This clonotype was counted many times. V is TRBV6-4 and J is TRBJ2-5, with no clear D. The CDR3 is 14 residues long. V lost 0 bases, J lost 4 bases, and 9 bases lay in between. In germline, CDR1 is MRHNA, CDR2 SNTAGT. The DNA for the CDR3 is TGTGCCAGCAGTGACTCAGGGTCCCCAGAGACCCAGTACTTC. Amino acid sequence: CASSDSGSPETQYF.

With respect to this clonotype: This sequence may be a read error, since a much larger clone differs from it by one base. The chain employs TRBV6-1 and TRBJ2-7; D gene ambiguous. V gave up 5 bases and J gave up 6 bases, with 14 bases separating them. CDR3 size: 13 residues. Per the germline V gene, CDR1 is MNHNS and CDR2 is SASEGT. The CDR3 DNA is TGTGCCAGCAGTAGGATGGATCACTTCGAGCAGTACTTC. This translates into CASSRMDHFEQYF.

This clonotype has only one observation. The chain has TRBV7-2 and TRBJ1-2; D call uncertain. The CDR3 sequence is 14 residues long. The V end lost 1 base, the J end lost 3 bases, and 9 bases lay between the germline ends. Germline values: CDR1 SGHTA, CDR2 FQGNSA. The CDR3 DNA sequence: TGTGCCAGCAGCTTAGGGCAGCGTCACTATGGCTACACCTTC. It specifies CASSLGQRHYGYTF.

This clonotype appeared many times. The chain employs TRBV29-1 and TRBJ1-1; TRBD1 matches 8 bases. After removal of 5 bases from V and 4 bases from J, the junction contained 9 bases not matched to a gene. There are 14 residues in the CDR3. Germline loops: CDR1 SQVTM, CDR2 ANQGSEA. CDR3 residues: CSVPGQGGGTEAFF. In DNA, the CDR3 is TGCAGCGTTCCAGGACAGGGCGGGGGCACTGAAGCTTTCTTT.

A note on this clonotype: A much more abundant neighbour one base away suggests this may be a read error. The V call is TRBV5-1, the J call TRBJ2-7, with 11 bases identical to TRBD1. Germline CDR1 reads SGHRS; CDR2 reads YFSETQ. This CDR3 has 15 residues. The DNA for the CDR3 is TGTGCCGGCAGCGAGGGACAGGGGGACCGCTACGAGCAGTACTTC. Translation: CAGSEGQGDRYEQYF.

The gene calls are TRBV5-1 and TRBJ2-5; possibly TRBD1 for D (6 bases). Trimming removed 6 bases from V and 1 base from J, with 13 bases in between. Per germline, CDR1 SGHRS and CDR2 YFSETQ. This CDR3 is built from 14 residues. The CDR3 nucleotides are TGCGCCAGCACCGACCACAGGGTCCAAGAGACCCAGTACTTC. This codes for CASTDHRVQETQYF. The full variable domain, completed using reference TRBV5-1 and TRBJ2-5, is KAGVTQTPRYLIKTRGQQVTLSCSPISGHRSVSWYQQTPGQGLQFLFEYFSETQRNKGNFPGRFSGRQFSNSRSEMNVSTLELGDSALYLCASTDHRVQETQYFGPGTRLLVL.

This sequence joins TRBV20-1 and TRBJ2-7; 8 bases fit TRBD2. The V gene end was trimmed by 4 bases and the J gene end by 2 bases; junction bases not matched to a gene: 4. Germline loops: CDR1 DFQATT, CDR2 SNEGSKA (reference sequence). The CDR3 has 13 amino acids. The CDR3 nucleotides read TGCAGTGCTAAAGTCGGGAGGGCCTACGAGCAGTACTTC. This codes for CSAKVGRAYEQYF.

Many counts were recorded for this clonotype. This chain links TRBV13 with TRBJ2-7; D ambiguous. CDR1 PRHDT and CDR2 FYEKMQ come from the germline V gene (reference sequence). The CDR3 consists of 17 residues. Deletions cut 0 bases from V and 3 bases from J, with 18 bases between. The CDR3 is CASSLGRFTGSSYEQYF. CDR3 nucleotide sequence: TGTGCCAGCAGCTTAGGCCGGTTCACGGGCAGTAGCTACGAGCAGTACTTC.

This clonotype has a count of ten or more. The chain carries TRBV5-1 and TRBJ2-2, with 7 bases identical to TRBD1. The germline V gene encodes CDR1 SGHRS and CDR2 YFSETQ. There are 14 residues in the CDR3. V lost 0 bases and J lost 5; bases outside the gene matches: 1. CDR3 loop: CASSLEGATGELFF. Here the CDR3 DNA reads TGCGCCAGCAGCTTGGAGGGGGCGACCGGGGAGCTGTTTTTT.

The count of this clonotype is one. V usage is TRBV5-6 and J usage is TRBJ2-7; D is unclear. The CDR3 covers 13 residues. The V end was cut by 5 bases, the J end by 7 bases, with 16 bases between. In germline, CDR1 is SGHDT, CDR2 YYEEEE. The CDR3 DNA reads TGTGCCAGCAGTCTGACTTTCACAAGAGAGCAGTACTTC. Encoded protein: CASSLTFTREQYF.

This clonotype was counted only a few times. J is TRBJ2-5 and V is TRBV6-5; 9 nucleotides match TRBD1. The germline gives CDR1 MNHEY, CDR2 SVGAGI. This CDR3 region has 16 residues. V gave up 6 bases and J gave up 5 bases; unmatched junction bases: 13. CDR3 residues: CASRRDRAAVKETQYF. CDR3 bases: TGTGCCAGCAGGAGGGACAGGGCGGCGGTAAAGGAGACCCAGTACTTC.

In this sample, this clonotype turned up many times. The V and J genes are TRBV4-1 and TRBJ1-2; D uncertain. From germline, CDR1 is MGHRA and CDR2 YSYEKL. V was clipped by 3 bases and J by 4 bases, with 12 bases between them. The CDR3 has 14 residues. CDR3 loop: CASSHTASLYGYTF. The CDR3 region has the DNA TGCGCCAGCAGCCACACAGCCTCTCTCTATGGCTACACCTTC.